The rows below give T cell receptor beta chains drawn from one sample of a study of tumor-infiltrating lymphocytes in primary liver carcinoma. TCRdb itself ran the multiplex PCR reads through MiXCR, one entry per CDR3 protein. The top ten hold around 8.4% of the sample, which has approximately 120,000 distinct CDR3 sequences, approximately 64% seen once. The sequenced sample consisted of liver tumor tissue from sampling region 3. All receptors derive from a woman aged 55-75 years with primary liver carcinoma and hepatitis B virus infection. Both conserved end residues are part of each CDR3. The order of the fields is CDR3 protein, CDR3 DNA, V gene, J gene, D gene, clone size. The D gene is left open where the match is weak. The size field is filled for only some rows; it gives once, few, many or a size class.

CARSLDPNGPYNEQFF,TGTGCCCGCAGCTTAGACCCTAACGGACCCTACAATGAGCAGTTCTTC,TRBV11-3,TRBJ2-1,.,.
CASSQMPLAEAFF,TGCGCCAGCAGCCAGATGCCGCTGGCTGAAGCTTTCTTT,TRBV4-1,TRBJ1-1,.,many
CAGTQGPPNYGYAF,TGTGCCGGCACCCAGGGTCCACCAAACTATGGCTACGCCTTC,TRBV6-5,TRBJ1-2,.,.
CGRRRGPWQPQHF,TGTGGCAGAAGAAGGGGACCGTGGCAGCCCCAGCATTTT,TRBV6-5,TRBJ1-5,.,.
CTSSSRPGANIQYF,TGTACCAGCAGTTCCCGACCTGGAGCAAACATTCAGTACTTC,TRBV11-2,TRBJ2-4,.,.
CASSCLQGPSYEQHF,TGTGCCAGCAGCTGCCTACAGGGGCCGTCCTACGAGCAGCACTTT,TRBV11-1,TRBJ2-7,TRBD1,.
CANRDIGAGGYNEQFF,TGTGCCAACAGGGACATAGGGGCGGGAGGTTACAATGAGCAGTTCTTC,TRBV6-1,TRBJ2-1,TRBD2,.
CDSRNRGLGELFF,TGTGACAGCAGAAACAGGGGGCTCGGGGAGCTGTTTTTT,TRBV12-3/TRBV12-4,TRBJ2-2,TRBD1,.
CASSLKDLSYTEAFF,TGTGCCAGCAGCTTAAAGGATTTATCCTACACTGAAGCTTTCTTT,TRBV11-3,TRBJ1-1,.,medium-sized
CASSSGTFVFSYNEQLF,TGTGCCAGCAGTTCAGGGACTTTTGTCTTCTCCTACAATGAGCAATTATTC,TRBV28,TRBJ2-1,.,.
CAGSFAKLGGDTEALF,TGTGCCGGCAGCTTCGCGAAACTGGGGGGAGACACTGAAGCTTTATTT,TRBV11-2,TRBJ1-1,.,.
CSVVGKSSYNEQFF,TGTAGCGTTGTAGGCAAGTCCTCCTACAATGAGCAGTTCTTC,TRBV29-1,TRBJ2-1,.,.
CASTSTSRNLKPYEQYF,TGTGCCAGCACATCGACTAGCAGGAATCTAAAACCCTACGAGCAGTACTTC,TRBV12-3/TRBV12-4,TRBJ2-7,TRBD2,.
CASDPEPGGDRGRNEQFF,TGCGCCAGCGACCCGGAACCCGGTGGGGACAGGGGGCGCAATGAGCAGTTCTTC,TRBV5-1,TRBJ2-1,TRBD1,.
CASSGRGKRYEQYF,TGTGCCAGCAGTGGGCGGGGCAAGAGATACGAGCAGTACTTC,TRBV6-1,TRBJ2-7,.,many
CSVEDPRDRAYGYTF,TGCAGCGTTGAAGATCCGAGGGACAGGGCTTATGGCTACACCTTC,TRBV29-1,TRBJ1-2,TRBD1,many
CSARSLSGGLDTEAFF,TGCAGTGCTAGATCCCTGTCCGGGGGGCTAGACACTGAAGCTTTCTTT,TRBV20-1,TRBJ1-1,.,.
CASSGTADNNQPQHF,TGTGCCAGCAGCGGGACAGCTGATAACAATCAGCCCCAGCATTTT,TRBV6-6,TRBJ1-5,TRBD1,.
CASSSGLAGKETQYF,TGTGCCAGCAGTTCCGGACTAGCGGGAAAAGAGACCCAGTACTTC,TRBV28,TRBJ2-5,TRBD2,few
CSTARGAGHGELFF,TGCAGCACCGCTCGGGGAGCCGGCCACGGGGAGCTGTTTTTT,TRBV29-1,TRBJ2-2,.,once
CSVAGLAGVSAYEQYF,TGCAGCGTTGCGGGACTAGCGGGAGTGAGTGCCTACGAGCAGTACTTC,TRBV29-1,TRBJ2-7,TRBD2,many
CASSFRGVFNYGYTF,TGTGCCAGCAGTTTTAGGGGAGTGTTCAACTATGGCTACACCTTC,TRBV28,TRBJ1-2,.,.
CSAGTGNTEAFF,TGCAGCGCTGGGACAGGGAACACTGAAGCTTTCTTT,TRBV29-1,TRBJ1-1,TRBD1,many
CASSSVWATYNEQFF,TGTGCCAGCAGCTCGGTGTGGGCGACCTACAATGAGCAGTTCTTC,TRBV11-3,TRBJ2-1,.,.
CANSFDIGDTIYF,TGTGCTAACAGCTTTGATATAGGGGACACCATATATTTT,TRBV11-2,TRBJ1-3,.,few
CAINQDGLNTEASF,TGTGCCATCAACCAGGACGGCTTGAACACTGAAGCTTCCTTT,TRBV11-3,TRBJ1-1,.,.
CASSRGRGFMNTEAFF,TGTGCCAGCAGTAGGGGCAGGGGGTTTATGAACACTGAAGCTTTCTTT,TRBV6-5,TRBJ1-1,TRBD1,.
CASSPPGKPQHF,TGTGCCAGCAGCCCACCGGGGAAGCCCCAGCATTTT,TRBV11-2,TRBJ1-5,.,medium-sized
CASSLRGDGNQPQHF,TGTGCCAGCAGCCTTAGGGGGGACGGTAATCAGCCCCAGCATTTT,TRBV6-5,TRBJ1-5,.,many
CASSFAEGMFF,TGCGCCAGCAGCTTCGCCGAGGGCATGTTCTTC,TRBV5-1,TRBJ2-1,.,.
CVGSLGQASNQPQHF,TGTGTCGGCAGCTTGGGACAAGCTTCCAATCAGCCCCAGCATTTC,TRBV7-9,TRBJ1-5,.,once
CAWNQGGSGANVLTF,TGTGCCTGGAATCAGGGAGGCTCTGGGGCCAACGTCCTGACTTTC,TRBV30,TRBJ2-6,.,.
CASSPRGGGDGELFF,TGTGCCAGCAGCCCGCGTGGGGGGGGGGACGGGGAGCTGTTTTTT,TRBV12-3/TRBV12-4,TRBJ2-2,TRBD2,many
CAGGPQGLLAKNIQYF,TGTGCCGGCGGTCCACAGGGTCTTCTAGCCAAAAACATTCAGTACTTC,TRBV6-5,TRBJ2-4,.,.
CSVQGVSGGANVLSF,TGCAGCGTCCAAGGGGTTAGCGGTGGGGCCAACGTCCTGTCTTTC,TRBV29-1,TRBJ2-6,.,.
CSVEPRRGSYGYTF,TGCAGCGTTGAGCCCCGGAGGGGGTCTTATGGCTACACCTTC,TRBV29-1,TRBJ1-2,.,many
CASSSSGQGGGYGYTF,TGTGCCAGCAGCTCCTCGGGACAGGGAGGGGGCTATGGCTACACCTTC,TRBV11-2,TRBJ1-2,TRBD1,medium-sized
CASNLDPGNTIYF,TGCGCCAGCAACTTGGACCCTGGAAACACCATATATTTT,TRBV5-1,TRBJ1-3,.,.
CASSSRTNWGRGEQFF,TGTGCCAGCAGCTCCCGGACTAACTGGGGCAGGGGGGAGCAGTTCTTC,TRBV11-2,TRBJ2-1,.,.
CAISEGNRGYGYTF,TGTGCCATCAGTGAAGGGAACAGGGGCTATGGCTACACCTTC,TRBV10-3,TRBJ1-2,TRBD1,few
CASSQGNGGTEQYF,TGTGCCAGCAGCCAAGGCAACGGTGGGACCGAGCAATACTTC,TRBV12-3/TRBV12-4,TRBJ2-7,.,.
CASNLQGGGELFF,TGTGCCAGCAACCTTCAGGGGGGCGGGGAGCTGTTTTTT,TRBV11-3,TRBJ2-2,.,.
CASSPKETQYF,TGTGCCAGCTCACCTAAAGAGACCCAGTACTTC,TRBV18,TRBJ2-5,.,many
CASGPSTALNTGELFF,TGTGCCAGCGGCCCTAGTACAGCGTTGAACACCGGGGAACTGTTTTTT,TRBV11-2,TRBJ2-2,.,.
CASSPGTGRSRGYTF,TGTGCCAGCAGTCCCGGGACAGGGAGGTCGCGCGGCTACACCTTC,TRBV12-3/TRBV12-4,TRBJ1-2,TRBD1,many
CASSDRGRTLTEAFF,TGTGCCAGCAGTGACAGGGGGCGAACTCTCACTGAAGCTTTCTTT,TRBV12-3/TRBV12-4,TRBJ1-1,TRBD1,many
CASSLLDRLNQPQHF,TGTGCCAGCTCACTATTAGACAGACTCAATCAGCCCCAGCATTTT,TRBV18,TRBJ1-5,.,.
CAWSVVEGYNRARSSYNEQFF,TGTGCCTGGAGTGTGGTTGAGGGGTACAATCGGGCACGGAGCTCCTACAATGAGCAATTCTTC,TRBV30,TRBJ2-1,.,.
CSVEVGGERGYTF,TGCAGCGTTGAGGTGGGAGGCGAAAGGGGCTACACCTTC,TRBV29-1,TRBJ1-2,.,.
CASSRDWGSEQFF,TGCGCCAGCAGCCGGGACTGGGGTAGTGAGCAGTTCTTC,TRBV5-1,TRBJ2-1,.,many
CSAGQGNNYGCTF,.,TRBV29-1,TRBJ1-2,.,once
CATRAQLGTDTQYF,TGTGCCACCCGCGCCCAATTAGGCACAGATACGCAGTATTTT,TRBV24-1,TRBJ2-3,.,.
CASRRIGGTEAFF,TGTGCCAGCAGAAGGATAGGGGGCACTGAAGCTTTCTTT,TRBV12-3/TRBV12-4,TRBJ1-1,.,.
CASSYTANQPQHF,TGTGCCAGCAGTTACACAGCTAATCAGCCCCAGCATTTT,TRBV6-2/TRBV6-3,TRBJ1-5,.,.
CASSRLDRRLASF,TGTGCCAGCAGCCGATTGGACAGGAGATTGGCTTCCTTT,TRBV11-3,TRBJ1-1,TRBD1,once
CAGSRDGLSGRGYNEQFF,TGTGCCGGCAGCCGCGATGGACTTAGCGGGAGGGGCTACAATGAGCAGTTCTTC,TRBV5-4,TRBJ2-1,TRBD2,.
CAWNRGHEQCF,TGTGCCTGGAATAGAGGCCACGAGCAGTGCTTC,TRBV30,TRBJ2-7,.,few
CASTPPTGGLEQFF,TGTGCCAGCACCCCCCCGACGGGAGGACTCGAGCAGTTCTTC,TRBV6-5,TRBJ2-1,TRBD2,many
CASSPGGPGGYNEQFF,TGTGCCAGCAGCCCCGGAGGTCCCGGAGGCTACAATGAGCAGTTCTTC,TRBV4-2,TRBJ2-1,.,.
CANSLVGRTQYF,TGTGCCAACAGCTTAGTTGGGCGGACCCAGTACTTC,TRBV11-2,TRBJ2-5,.,once